The entry below gives a single T cell receptor beta chain sequence along with its context. The data are from a study of glioma-infiltrating T cells. Using RNA template, CDR3s of TCR alpha and beta were amplified with iRepertoire arm-PCR. TCRdb re-analysed the multiplex PCR reads in MiXCR, keeping a single row per CDR3 protein. In the table there are about 110,000 distinct CDR3 sequences, under 30% of which are singletons. The V end was cut by 3 bases, the J end by 8 bases, with 17 bases between. Germline lookup yields CDR1 GTSNPN and CDR2 SVGIG (reference sequence). The CDR3 spans 14 residues. The sequencing sample was made of glioma tissue, nonneoplastic brain tissue, or PBMCs (not recorded which). This receptor was identified in a human donor with low-grade glioma or glioblastoma, undergoing nonglioma brain surgery, or in good health (not recorded which). This sequence joins TRBV30 and TRBJ2-1; D may match TRBD1 or TRBD2 (5 bases each). For the CDR3, the DNA is TGTGCCTGGAGCGGCCCTGGGACGATCCATGAGCAGTTCTTC. It codes for CAWSGPGTIHEQFF.